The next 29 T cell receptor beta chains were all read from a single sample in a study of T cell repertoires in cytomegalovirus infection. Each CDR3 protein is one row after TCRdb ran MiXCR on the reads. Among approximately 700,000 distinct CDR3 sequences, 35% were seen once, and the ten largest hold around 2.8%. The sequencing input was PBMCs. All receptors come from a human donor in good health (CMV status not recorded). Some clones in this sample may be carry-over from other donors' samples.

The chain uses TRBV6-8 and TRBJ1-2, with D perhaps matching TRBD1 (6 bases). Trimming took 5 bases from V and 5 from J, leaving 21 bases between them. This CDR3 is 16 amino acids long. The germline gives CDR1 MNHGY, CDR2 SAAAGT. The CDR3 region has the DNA TGTGCCAGCAGTCGGGACACCGGCCTTGCGTCGTATGGCTACACCTTC. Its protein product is CASSRDTGLASYGYTF.

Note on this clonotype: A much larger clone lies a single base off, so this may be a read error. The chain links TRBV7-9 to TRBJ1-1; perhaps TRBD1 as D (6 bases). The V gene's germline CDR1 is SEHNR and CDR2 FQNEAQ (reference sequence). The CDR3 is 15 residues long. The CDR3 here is CARSLGGSPNTEAFF. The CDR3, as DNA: TGTGCCCGCAGCTTAGGGGGGTCTCCGAACACTGAAGCTTTCTTT.

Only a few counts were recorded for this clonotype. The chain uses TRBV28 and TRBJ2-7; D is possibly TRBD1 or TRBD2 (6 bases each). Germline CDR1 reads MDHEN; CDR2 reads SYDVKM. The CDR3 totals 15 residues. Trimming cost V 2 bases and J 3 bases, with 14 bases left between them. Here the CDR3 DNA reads TGTGCCAGCAGTTTAGGAGGGACAATAGACTACGAGCAGTACTTC. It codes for CASSLGGTIDYEQYF.

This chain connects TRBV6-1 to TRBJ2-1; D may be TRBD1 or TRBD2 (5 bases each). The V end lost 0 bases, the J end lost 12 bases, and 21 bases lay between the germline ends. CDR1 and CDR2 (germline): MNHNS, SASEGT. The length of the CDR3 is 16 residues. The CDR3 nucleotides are TGTGCCAGCAGTGAAGCGTCAGGGACGGTTCGTGATGGGCAGTTCTTC. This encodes CASSEASGTVRDGQFF.

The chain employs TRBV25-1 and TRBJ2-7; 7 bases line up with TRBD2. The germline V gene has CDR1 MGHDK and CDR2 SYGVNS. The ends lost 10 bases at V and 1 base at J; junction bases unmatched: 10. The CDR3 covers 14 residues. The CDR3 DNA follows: TGTGCCACCTGCACGCGGGGGAGTTCCTACGAGCAGTACTTC. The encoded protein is CATCTRGSSYEQYF.

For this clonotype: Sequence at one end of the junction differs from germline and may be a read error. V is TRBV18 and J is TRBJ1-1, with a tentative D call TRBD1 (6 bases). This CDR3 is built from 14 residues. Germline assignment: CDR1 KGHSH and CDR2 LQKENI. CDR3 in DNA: TGTGCCAGCTCAGAGGGGGAAAGTGACACTGAAGCTTTGTTT. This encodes CASSEGESDTEALF.

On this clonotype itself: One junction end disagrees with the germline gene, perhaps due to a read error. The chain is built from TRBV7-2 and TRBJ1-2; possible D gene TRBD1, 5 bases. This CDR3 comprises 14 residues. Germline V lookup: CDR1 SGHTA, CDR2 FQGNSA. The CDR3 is CTSSLTRQSYGYTF. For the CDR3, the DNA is TGTACCAGCAGCTTAACGAGACAGTCATATGGGTACACCTTC.

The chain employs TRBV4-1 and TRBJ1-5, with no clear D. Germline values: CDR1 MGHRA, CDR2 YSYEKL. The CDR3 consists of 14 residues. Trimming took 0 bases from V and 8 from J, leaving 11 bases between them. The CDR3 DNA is TGCGCCAGCAGCCAAGATCCCGGGGAAGAGCCCCAGCATTTT. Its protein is CASSQDPGEEPQHF.

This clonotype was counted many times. DNA for the CDR3: TGTGCCAGCAGCTTAAGTAGGACTAGCGGTTGGGGGGAGCAGTACTTC. This encodes CASSLSRTSGWGEQYF. The chain carries TRBV7-2 and TRBJ2-7; TRBD2 agrees at 10 bases. The CDR3 runs 16 residues. Unmatched junction bases numbered 11, after V lost 2 bases and J lost 7 bases. Looked up from germline, CDR1 is SGHTA and CDR2 is FQGNSA.

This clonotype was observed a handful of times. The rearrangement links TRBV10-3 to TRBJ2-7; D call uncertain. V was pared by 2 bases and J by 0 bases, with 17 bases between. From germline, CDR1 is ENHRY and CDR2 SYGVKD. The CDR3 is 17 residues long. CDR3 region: CAISETYPDSDSYEQYF. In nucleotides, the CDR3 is TGTGCCATCAGTGAGACCTACCCTGACTCAGACTCCTACGAGCAGTACTTC.

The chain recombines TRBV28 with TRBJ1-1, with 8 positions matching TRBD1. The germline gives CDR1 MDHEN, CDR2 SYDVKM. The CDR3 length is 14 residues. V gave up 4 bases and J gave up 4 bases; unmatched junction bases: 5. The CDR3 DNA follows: TGTGCCAGCAGTTCATACAGGGGGGGCACTGAAGCTTTCTTT. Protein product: CASSSYRGGTEAFF. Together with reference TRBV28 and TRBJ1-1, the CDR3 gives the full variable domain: DVKVTQSSRYLVKRTGEKVFLECVQDMDHENMFWYRQDPGLGLRLIYFSYDVKMKEKGDIPEGYSVSREKKERFSLILESASTNQTSMYLCASSSYRGGTEAFFGQGTRLTVV.

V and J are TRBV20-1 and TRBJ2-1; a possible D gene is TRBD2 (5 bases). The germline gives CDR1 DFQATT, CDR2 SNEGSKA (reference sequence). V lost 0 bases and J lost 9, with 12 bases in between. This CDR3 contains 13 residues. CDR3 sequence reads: CSARDASRGEQFF. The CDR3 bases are TGCAGTGCTAGAGACGCTAGCCGCGGTGAGCAGTTCTTC.

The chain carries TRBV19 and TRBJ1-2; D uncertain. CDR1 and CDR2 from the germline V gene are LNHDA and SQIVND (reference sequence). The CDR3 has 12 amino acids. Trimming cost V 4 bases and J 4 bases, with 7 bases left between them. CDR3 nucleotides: TGTGCCAGTAGTAAGACGGCCTATGGCTACACCTTC. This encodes CASSKTAYGYTF.

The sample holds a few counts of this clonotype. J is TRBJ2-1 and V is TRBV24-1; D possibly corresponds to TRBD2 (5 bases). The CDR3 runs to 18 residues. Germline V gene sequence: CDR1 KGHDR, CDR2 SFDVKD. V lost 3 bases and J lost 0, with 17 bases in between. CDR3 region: CATSDMGVGRSSYNEQFF. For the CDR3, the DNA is TGTGCCACCAGTGATATGGGAGTCGGCCGGAGCTCCTACAATGAGCAGTTCTTC.

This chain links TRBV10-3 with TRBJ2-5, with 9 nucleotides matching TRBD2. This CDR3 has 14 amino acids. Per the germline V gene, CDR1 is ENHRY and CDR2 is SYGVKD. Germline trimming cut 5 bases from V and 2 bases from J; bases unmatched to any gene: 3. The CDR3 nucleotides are TGTGCCATCAGTTTGACTAGCGGACAAGAGACCCAGTACTTC. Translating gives CAISLTSGQETQYF.

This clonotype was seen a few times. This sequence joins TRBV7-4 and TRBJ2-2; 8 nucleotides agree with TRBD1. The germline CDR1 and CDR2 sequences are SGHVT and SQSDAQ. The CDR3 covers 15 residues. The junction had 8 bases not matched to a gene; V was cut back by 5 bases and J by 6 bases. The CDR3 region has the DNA TGTGCCAGCAGCCGATTGACAGGGGCGGCCGGGGAGCTGTTTTTT. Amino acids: CASSRLTGAAGELFF.

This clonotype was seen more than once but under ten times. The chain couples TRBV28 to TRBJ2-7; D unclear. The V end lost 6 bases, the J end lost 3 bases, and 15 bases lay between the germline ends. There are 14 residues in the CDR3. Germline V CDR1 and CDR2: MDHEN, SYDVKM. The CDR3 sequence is CASRNRQDLYEQYF. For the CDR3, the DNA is TGTGCCAGCAGGAACCGCCAGGATCTCTACGAGCAGTACTTC.

CDR3 sequence (DNA): TGTGCCAGCAGCTTGGATTTTAGGGACACTGAAGCTTTCTTT. Translation gives CASSLDFRDTEAFF. The chain joins TRBV5-4 to TRBJ1-1; no reliable D call. V dropped 0 bases and J dropped 3 bases, with 9 bases sitting between them. CDR1 is SGHNT and CDR2 is YYREEE in the germline V gene (reference sequence). This CDR3 has 14 residues.

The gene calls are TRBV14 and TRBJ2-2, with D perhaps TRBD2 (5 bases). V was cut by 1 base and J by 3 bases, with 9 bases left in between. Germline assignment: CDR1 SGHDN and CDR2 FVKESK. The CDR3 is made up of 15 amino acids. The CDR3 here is CASSQVRVDTGELFF. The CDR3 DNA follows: TGTGCCAGCAGCCAAGTGAGGGTGGACACCGGGGAGCTGTTTTTT.

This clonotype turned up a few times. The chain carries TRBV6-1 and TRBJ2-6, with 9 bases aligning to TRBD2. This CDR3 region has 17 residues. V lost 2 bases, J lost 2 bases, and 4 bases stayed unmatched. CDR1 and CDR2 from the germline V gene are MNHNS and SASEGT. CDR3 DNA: TGTGCCAGCAGTGAACTAGCGGGAAAAACTGGGGCCAACGTCCTGACTTTC. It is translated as CASSELAGKTGANVLTF.

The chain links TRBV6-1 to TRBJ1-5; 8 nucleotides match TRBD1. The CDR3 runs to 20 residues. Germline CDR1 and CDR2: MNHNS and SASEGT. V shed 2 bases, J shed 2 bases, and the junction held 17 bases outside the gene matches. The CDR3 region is CASSELRTGTTKKGNQPQHF. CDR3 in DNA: TGTGCCAGCAGTGAACTTCGGACAGGGACTACTAAGAAAGGCAATCAGCCCCAGCATTTT.

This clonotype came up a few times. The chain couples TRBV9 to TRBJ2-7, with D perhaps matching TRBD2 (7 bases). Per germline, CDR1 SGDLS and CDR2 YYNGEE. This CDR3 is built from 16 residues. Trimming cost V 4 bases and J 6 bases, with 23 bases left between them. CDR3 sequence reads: CASSHWGGASQPEQYF. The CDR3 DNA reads TGTGCCAGCAGCCACTGGGGGGGCGCATCCCAACCCGAGCAGTACTTC.

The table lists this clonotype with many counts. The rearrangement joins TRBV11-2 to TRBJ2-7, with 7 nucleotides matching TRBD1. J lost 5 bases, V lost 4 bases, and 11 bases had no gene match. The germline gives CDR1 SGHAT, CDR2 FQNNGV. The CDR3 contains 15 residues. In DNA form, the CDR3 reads TGTGCCAGCAGCTCATCCGACAGGGTCCCCCACGAGCAGTACTTC. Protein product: CASSSSDRVPHEQYF.

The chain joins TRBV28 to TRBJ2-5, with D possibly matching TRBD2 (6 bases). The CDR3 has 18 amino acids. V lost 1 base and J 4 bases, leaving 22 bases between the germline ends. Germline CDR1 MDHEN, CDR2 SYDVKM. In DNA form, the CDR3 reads TGTGCCAGCAGTTTATCCCCCCCGACCGGGGAGGATGGAGAGACCCAGTACTTC. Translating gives CASSLSPPTGEDGETQYF. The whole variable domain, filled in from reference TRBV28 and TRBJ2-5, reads DVKVTQSSRYLVKRTGEKVFLECVQDMDHENMFWYRQDPGLGLRLIYFSYDVKMKEKGDIPEGYSVSREKKERFSLILESASTNQTSMYLCASSLSPPTGEDGETQYFGPGTRLLVL.

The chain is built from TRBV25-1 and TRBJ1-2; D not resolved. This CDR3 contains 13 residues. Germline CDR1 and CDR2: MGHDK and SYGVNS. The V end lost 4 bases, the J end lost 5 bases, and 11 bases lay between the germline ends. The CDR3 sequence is CASSGGAPYGYTF. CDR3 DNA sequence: TGTGCCAGCAGTGGGGGAGCACCTTATGGCTACACCTTC.

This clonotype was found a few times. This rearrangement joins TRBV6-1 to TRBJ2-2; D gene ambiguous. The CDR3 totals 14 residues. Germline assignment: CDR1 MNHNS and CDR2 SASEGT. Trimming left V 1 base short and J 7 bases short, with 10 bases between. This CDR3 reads CASSEDGYGGELFF. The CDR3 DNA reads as TGTGCCAGCAGTGAAGACGGTTATGGCGGGGAGCTGTTTTTT.

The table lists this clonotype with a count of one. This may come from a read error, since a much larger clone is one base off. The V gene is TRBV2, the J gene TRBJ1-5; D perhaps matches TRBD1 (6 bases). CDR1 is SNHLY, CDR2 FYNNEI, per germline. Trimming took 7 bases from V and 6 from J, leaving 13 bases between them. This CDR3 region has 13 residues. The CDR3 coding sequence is TGTGCCAGCAATACAGGGCTGGGTCAGCCCCAGCATTTT. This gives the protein CASNTGLGQPQHF.

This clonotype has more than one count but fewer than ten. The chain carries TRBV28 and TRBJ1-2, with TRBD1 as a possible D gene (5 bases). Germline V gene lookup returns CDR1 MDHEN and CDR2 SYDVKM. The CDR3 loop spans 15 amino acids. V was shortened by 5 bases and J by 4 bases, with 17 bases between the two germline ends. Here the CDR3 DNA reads TGTGCCAGCAGTCCACCCCGGGACGAGTCCTATGGCTACACCTTC. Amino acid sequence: CASSPPRDESYGYTF.

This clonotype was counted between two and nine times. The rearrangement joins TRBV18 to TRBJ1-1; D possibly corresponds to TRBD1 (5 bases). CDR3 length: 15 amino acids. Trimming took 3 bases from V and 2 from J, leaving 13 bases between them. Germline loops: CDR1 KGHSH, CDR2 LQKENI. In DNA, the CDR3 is TGTGCCAGCTCACCGGGGGGACGGACAAACACTGAAGCTTTCTTT. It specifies CASSPGGRTNTEAFF.